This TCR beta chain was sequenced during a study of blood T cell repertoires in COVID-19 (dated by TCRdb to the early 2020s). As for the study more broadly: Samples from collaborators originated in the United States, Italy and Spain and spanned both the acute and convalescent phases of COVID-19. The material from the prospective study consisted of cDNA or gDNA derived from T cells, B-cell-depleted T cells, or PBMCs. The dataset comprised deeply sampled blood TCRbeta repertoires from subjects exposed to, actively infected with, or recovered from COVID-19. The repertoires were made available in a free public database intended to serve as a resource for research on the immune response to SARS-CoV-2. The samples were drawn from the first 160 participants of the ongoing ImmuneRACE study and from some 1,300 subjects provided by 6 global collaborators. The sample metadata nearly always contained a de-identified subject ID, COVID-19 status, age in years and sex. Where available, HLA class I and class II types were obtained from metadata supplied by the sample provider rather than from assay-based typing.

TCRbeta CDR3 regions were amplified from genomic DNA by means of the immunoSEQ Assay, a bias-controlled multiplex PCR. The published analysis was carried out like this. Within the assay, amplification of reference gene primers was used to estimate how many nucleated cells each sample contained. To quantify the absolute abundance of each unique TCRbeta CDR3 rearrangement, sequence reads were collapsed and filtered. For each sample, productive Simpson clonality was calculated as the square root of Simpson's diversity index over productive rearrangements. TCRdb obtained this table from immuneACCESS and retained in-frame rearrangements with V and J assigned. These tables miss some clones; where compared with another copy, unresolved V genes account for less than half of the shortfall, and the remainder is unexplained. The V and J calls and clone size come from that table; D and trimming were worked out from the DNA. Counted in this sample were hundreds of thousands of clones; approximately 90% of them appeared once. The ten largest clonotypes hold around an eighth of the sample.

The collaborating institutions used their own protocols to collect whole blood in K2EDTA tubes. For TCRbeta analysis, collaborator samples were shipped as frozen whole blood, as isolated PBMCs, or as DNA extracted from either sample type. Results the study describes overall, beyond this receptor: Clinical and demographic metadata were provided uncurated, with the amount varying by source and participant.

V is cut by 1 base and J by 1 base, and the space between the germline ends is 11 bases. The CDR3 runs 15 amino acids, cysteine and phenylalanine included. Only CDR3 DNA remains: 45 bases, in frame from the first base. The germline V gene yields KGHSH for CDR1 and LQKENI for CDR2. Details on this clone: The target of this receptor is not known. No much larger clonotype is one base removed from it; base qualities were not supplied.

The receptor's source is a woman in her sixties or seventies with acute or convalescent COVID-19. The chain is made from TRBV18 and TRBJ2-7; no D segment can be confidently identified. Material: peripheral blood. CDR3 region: CASSPRDILSYEQYF. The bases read TGTGCCAGCTCACCACGCGACATCCTATCCTACGAGCAGTACTTC.